This is a list of T cell receptor beta chains from one sample in a study of identical twins. TCRdb passed the 5' RACE reads through MiXCR, listing each CDR3 protein once. The sample shows a few hundred thousand distinct CDR3 sequences, 8.5% to 10% of them seen only once. The source material was naive T cells sorted from blood. Receptors originate from a woman between 50 and 59 years old in good health. The CDR3 runs from the conserved cysteine through the conserved F or W. A D gene is named only where the DNA matches it firmly. Rows give clone size only sometimes, using once, few, many, or a class for an expanded clone.

size,D,J,V,CDR3,DNA
few,NA,TRBJ2-1,TRBV4-1,CASSQVPSGAYNEQFF,TGCGCCAGCAGCCAAGTGCCGAGCGGAGCCTACAATGAGCAGTTCTTC
few,TRBD1,TRBJ2-7,TRBV24-1,CATSDPDRGGSYEQYF,TGTGCCACCAGTGATCCGGACAGGGGAGGCTCTTACGAGCAGTACTTC
many,NA,TRBJ2-1,TRBV5-1,CASSLVGSEEQFF,TGCGCCAGCAGCTTGGTGGGTAGTGAGGAGCAGTTCTTC
few,NA,TRBJ2-7,TRBV9,CASSAGGKAYEQYF,TGTGCCAGCAGCGCAGGGGGGAAAGCCTACGAGCAGTACTTC
few,NA,TRBJ2-5,TRBV14,CASSQDPGTYQETQYF,TGTGCCAGCAGCCAAGACCCGGGGACGTACCAAGAGACCCAGTACTTC
few,TRBD2,TRBJ2-7,TRBV12-3/TRBV12-4,CASTSGSGNRYEQYF,TGTGCCAGCACCTCTGGTAGCGGGAATAGGTACGAGCAGTACTTC
few,TRBD1,TRBJ2-1,TRBV24-1,CATSDPGTDFYNEQFF,TGTGCCACCAGTGATCCCGGGACAGATTTCTACAATGAGCAGTTCTTC
NA,NA,TRBJ1-2,TRBV7-8,CASSLVPTDGERNYGYTF,TGTGCCAGCAGCTTAGTCCCGACAGACGGGGAGAGGAACTATGGCTACACCTTC
many,NA,TRBJ1-1,TRBV12-3/TRBV12-4,CATQRGITNTEAFF,TGTGCCACTCAGAGGGGGATAACGAACACTGAAGCTTTCTTT
NA,NA,TRBJ1-6,TRBV6-1,CASRIPRGDSPLHF,TGTGCCAGCAGGATCCCTAGGGGGGATTCACCCCTCCACTTT
once,NA,TRBJ2-4,TRBV20-1,CSAREWGSGNIQHF,NA
many,TRBD1,TRBJ2-1,TRBV12-3/TRBV12-4,CASNPGQGFFSSYNEQFF,TGTGCCAGCAACCCGGGACAGGGGTTTTTCAGCTCCTACAATGAGCAGTTCTTC
NA,NA,TRBJ2-2,TRBV6-5,CASSEIQRRISGELFF,TGTGCCAGCAGTGAAATCCAGCGGCGGATTTCCGGGGAGCTGTTTTTT
few,NA,TRBJ1-1,TRBV6-1,CASSPVGPNTEAFF,TGTGCCAGCAGTCCGGTGGGGCCGAACACTGAAGCTTTCTTT
few,NA,TRBJ1-2,TRBV4-1,CASSQVDKNYGYTF,TGCGCCAGCAGCCAAGTTGACAAAAACTATGGCTACACCTTC
many,NA,TRBJ2-1,TRBV20-1,CSALEGDEQFF,TGCAGTGCTCTAGAAGGGGATGAGCAGTTCTTC
few,NA,TRBJ2-1,TRBV5-1,CASSPGMGTPLGGEQFF,TGCGCCAGCAGCCCCGGGATGGGGACGCCCCTGGGGGGTGAGCAGTTCTTC
few,NA,TRBJ1-1,TRBV7-6,CASSLMGGLNTEAFF,TGTGCCAGCAGCCTTATGGGTGGTCTGAACACTGAAGCTTTCTTT
few,TRBD2,TRBJ2-2,TRBV5-1,CASSLVSGTSGTNTGELFF,TGCGCCAGCAGCTTAGTCTCCGGGACTAGCGGGACGAACACCGGGGAGCTGTTTTTT
many,TRBD2,TRBJ2-1,TRBV14,CASSQLAGHNEQFF,TGTGCCAGCAGCCAACTAGCGGGGCACAATGAGCAGTTCTTC
NA,TRBD2,TRBJ2-3,TRBV20-1,CSTLKGLAFSDTQYF,TGCAGTACCCTAAAGGGACTAGCGTTTTCAGATACGCAGTATTTT
few,NA,TRBJ2-3,TRBV12-3/TRBV12-4,CASSFIGRISTDTQYF,TGTGCCAGCAGTTTCATAGGGCGGATAAGCACAGATACGCAGTATTTT
few,NA,TRBJ2-1,TRBV4-1,CASSLSPGVNNEQFF,TGCGCCAGCAGCCTGTCCCCGGGAGTAAATAATGAGCAGTTCTTC
NA,NA,TRBJ2-7,TRBV20-1,CSAARPGASYEQYF,TGCAGTGCCGCGAGGCCAGGGGCTTCCTACGAGCAGTACTTC
NA,NA,TRBJ2-2,TRBV7-9,CASSLPGRLVAGELFF,TGTGCCAGCAGCTTACCCGGACGGTTGGTAGCCGGGGAGCTGTTTTTT
many,NA,TRBJ2-2,TRBV12-3/TRBV12-4,CASSPGTSNTGELFF,TGTGCCAGCAGTCCCGGGACTTCGAACACCGGGGAGCTGTTTTTT
few,TRBD2,TRBJ2-1,TRBV3-1,CASSQDLIGLVNEQFF,TGTGCCAGCAGCCAAGATTTGATCGGACTAGTCAATGAGCAGTTCTTC
few,TRBD2,TRBJ2-1,TRBV29-1,CSAEPGLVVNEQFF,TGCAGCGCGGAGCCGGGACTAGTTGTGAATGAGCAGTTCTTC
NA,NA,TRBJ2-1,TRBV5-5,CASSLYRTEYNEQFF,TGTGCCAGCAGTCTATACCGGACTGAGTACAATGAGCAGTTCTTC
few,NA,TRBJ2-5,TRBV4-1,CASSQGNGIQETQYF,TGCGCCAGCAGCCAAGGGAATGGGATTCAAGAGACCCAGTACTTC
many,TRBD1,TRBJ2-7,TRBV12-3/TRBV12-4,CAVIKGQGSREQYF,TGTGCCGTCATCAAGGGACAGGGGTCCCGCGAGCAGTACTTC
NA,NA,TRBJ2-6,TRBV28,CASRTGPGANVLTF,TGTGCCAGCAGGACAGGTCCCGGGGCCAACGTCCTGACTTTC
few,NA,TRBJ1-5,TRBV11-2,CASSLLVNQPQHF,TGTGCCAGCAGCTTACTGGTTAACCAGCCCCAGCATTTT
NA,NA,TRBJ2-1,TRBV20-1,CSAVPPGQTYNEQFF,TGCAGTGCTGTCCCCCCGGGACAAACCTACAATGAGCAGTTCTTC
few,TRBD1,TRBJ2-4,TRBV15,CATSRGQGATKNIQYF,TGTGCCACCAGCAGGGGACAGGGGGCGACCAAAAACATTCAGTACTTC
few,NA,TRBJ2-6,TRBV6-5,CASSSSPSGANVLTF,TGTGCCAGCAGTTCTAGCCCCTCTGGGGCCAACGTCCTGACTTTC
NA,TRBD2,TRBJ2-1,TRBV6-2/TRBV6-3,CASSYSSPLADYNEQFF,TGTGCCAGCAGTTACTCTAGTCCCCTAGCGGACTACAATGAGCAGTTCTTC
few,TRBD2,TRBJ2-7,TRBV7-9,CASSSSTSAYEQYF,TGTGCCAGCAGCTCCTCCACTAGCGCCTACGAGCAGTACTTC
few,TRBD1,TRBJ1-1,TRBV10-2,CASSPPDRALTEAFF,TGCGCCAGCAGTCCCCCGGACAGGGCCTTGACTGAAGCTTTCTTT
few,NA,TRBJ2-3,TRBV12-3/TRBV12-4,CASRDGNLDTQYF,TGTGCCAGCCGGGACGGCAATTTGGATACGCAGTATTTT